The sample holds a few counts of the clone carrying this TCR beta chain. RNA transcripts provided the template for amplifying TCR beta CDR3 regions. Second-round multiplex PCR came after first-round RT-PCR with HTBI primers. TCRdb re-called the multiplex PCR reads through MiXCR, storing one row per CDR3 protein. Of roughly 350,000 distinct CDR3 sequences listed, 15% to 20% are singletons. This sample stems from a study of Graves' ophthalmopathy and Graves' hyperthyroidism. The V end lost 3 bases, the J end lost 9 bases, and 18 bases lay between the germline ends. This CDR3 comprises 14 residues. The germline V gene has CDR1 SGHRS and CDR2 YFSETQ. The PBMC fraction was derived from 10 ml of fresh peripheral blood.

This rearrangement joins TRBV5-1 to TRBJ1-1; D is possibly TRBD1 (6 bases). This sequence originates from an adult woman with stable Graves' hyperthyroidism. The sequencing input was peripheral blood. CDR3 residues: CASSSTDSFYQAFF. CDR3 bases: TGCGCCAGCAGCTCGACGGACAGCTTCTATCAAGCTTTCTTT.